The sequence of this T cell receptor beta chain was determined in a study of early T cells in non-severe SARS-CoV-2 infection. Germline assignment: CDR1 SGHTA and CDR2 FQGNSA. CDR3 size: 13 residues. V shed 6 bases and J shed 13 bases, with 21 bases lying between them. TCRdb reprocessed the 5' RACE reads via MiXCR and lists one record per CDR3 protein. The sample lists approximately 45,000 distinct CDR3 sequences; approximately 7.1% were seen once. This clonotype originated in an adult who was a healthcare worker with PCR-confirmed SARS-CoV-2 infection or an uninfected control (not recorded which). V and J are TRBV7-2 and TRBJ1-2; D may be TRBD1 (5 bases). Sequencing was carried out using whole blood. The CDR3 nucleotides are TGTGCCAGCAGTTCGGAGCCGTTGGGGCCCCCCACCTTC. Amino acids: CASSSEPLGPPTF. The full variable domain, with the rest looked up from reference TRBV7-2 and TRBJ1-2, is GAGVSQSPSNKVTEKGKDVELRCDPISGHTALYWYRQSLGQGLEFLIYFQGNSAPDKSGLPSDRFSAERTGGSVSTLTIQRTQQEDSAVYLCASSSEPLGPPTFGSGTRLTVV.